This entry concerns a single TCR beta chain. Its target is not known. PCR employed 60 Vbeta and 13 Jbeta primers. Produced via immunoSEQ multiplex PCR; TCRdb's table is partial and in-frame only. The sample holds about 150,000 clones, around 79% seen once. This entry belongs to a study of cytomegalovirus exposure and HLA in healthy donors. Study-wide findings and caveats: Researchers reported in a later analysis that common viral pathogens appeared linked to several top clusters.

This CDR3 is built from 16 residues. CDR1 is SGHAT and CDR2 is FQNNGV in the germline V gene. V was shortened by 0 bases and J by 8 bases, with 14 bases between the two germline ends. Material: PBMCs. The clonotype was recovered from a woman in her twenties or thirties in good health and CMV-seronegative. This chain connects TRBV11-2 to TRBJ1-6; D remains unclear. Here the CDR3 DNA reads TGTGCCAGCAGCTTAGATTCCGGTTCAGGTTATTCACCCCTCCACTTT. Protein product: CASSLDSGSGYSPLHF. Using reference TRBV11-2 and TRBJ1-6 for the parts outside the CDR3, the full variable domain is EAGVAQSPRYKIIEKRQSVAFWCNPISGHATLYWYQQILGQGPKLLIQFQNNGVVDDSQLPKDRFSAERLKGVDSTLKIQPAKLEDSAVYLCASSLDSGSGYSPLHFGNGTRLTVT.